This TCR beta chain was documented in a study of spatial heterogeneity in lung cancer. Turning to the study itself: Consistently, beta-chain sequences turned up in larger numbers than alpha-chain sequences did.

The time point is: sample taken at primary tumor resection. Unsorted samples of tumor, nontumor lung or frozen PBMC had their whole RNA sequenced. Samples came from 60 to 75 TRACERx patients with untreated early-stage lung cancer. TCRdb re-analysed the 5' RACE reads in MiXCR, keeping a single row per CDR3 protein. The repertoire consists of tens of thousands of distinct CDR3 sequences, with less than 15% occurring once and the leading ten covering 7.2%. This clonotype has just a few counts. Its matching antigen is unknown. This CDR3 comprises 17 residues. Germline CDR1 SGHTA, CDR2 FQGNSA. Trimming removed 4 bases from V and 7 bases from J; junction bases left unmatched: 9. Study results and caveats: Ubiquitous expanded tumor TCRs appeared in blood more at resection than follow-up.

The sample in question was PBMCs, obtained at surgery. The chain combines TRBV7-2 with TRBJ2-3, with TRBD2 matching over 15 bases. This clonotype was sampled from a male donor with early-stage non-small cell lung cancer. The CDR3 reads CASSSGLAGGASNTQYF. The CDR3 region has the DNA TGTGCCAGCAGCTCCGGACTAGCGGGAGGGGCATCAAATACGCAGTATTTT. Drawing the rest from reference TRBV7-2 and TRBJ2-3, the complete variable domain is GAGVSQSPSNKVTEKGKDVELRCDPISGHTALYWYRQSLGQGLEFLIYFQGNSAPDKSGLPSDRFSAERTGGSVSTLTIQRTQQEDSAVYLCASSSGLAGGASNTQYFGPGTRLTVL.